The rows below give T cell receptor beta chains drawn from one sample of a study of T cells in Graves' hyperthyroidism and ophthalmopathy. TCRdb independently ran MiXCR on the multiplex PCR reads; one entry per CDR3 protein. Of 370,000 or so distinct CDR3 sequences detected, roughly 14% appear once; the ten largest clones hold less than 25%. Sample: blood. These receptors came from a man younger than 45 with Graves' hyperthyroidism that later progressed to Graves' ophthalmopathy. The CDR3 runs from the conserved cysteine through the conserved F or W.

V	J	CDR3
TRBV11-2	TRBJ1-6	CASSLAILNSPLHF
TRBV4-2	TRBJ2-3	CASSQDRTGVVDTQYF
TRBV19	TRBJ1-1	CASSRDRGRSTTEAFF
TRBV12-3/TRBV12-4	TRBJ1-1	CASSLVAEAFF
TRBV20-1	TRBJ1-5	CSARFRGGRDQPQHF
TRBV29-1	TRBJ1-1	CSGQPGQGTEAFF
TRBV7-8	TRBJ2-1	CASSLGLAGALNEQFF
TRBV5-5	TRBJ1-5	CASSLYFSRSNQPQHF
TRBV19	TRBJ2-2	CASTPPMNTGELFF
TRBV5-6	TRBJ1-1	CASSLGGTGEVTEAFF
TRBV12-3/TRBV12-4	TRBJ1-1	CASSSIQGVSEAFF
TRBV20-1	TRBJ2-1	CSARTPSSYNEQFF
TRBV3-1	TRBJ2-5	CASSQALRGWETQYF
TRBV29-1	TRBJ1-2	CSVGPGTDYGYTF
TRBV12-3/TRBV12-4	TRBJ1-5	CASSLRKSGNQPQHF
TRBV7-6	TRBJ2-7	CASSRFEGTYEQYF
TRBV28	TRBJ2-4	CASSLAKNIQYF
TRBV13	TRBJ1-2	CASSLGRGVLYGYTF
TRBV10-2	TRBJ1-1	CASSAGVPGNTEAFF
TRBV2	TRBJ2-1	CASSEEAGRREQFF
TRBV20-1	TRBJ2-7	CSARAPLSYEQYF
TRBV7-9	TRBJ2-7	CASSSPGTGSYEQYF
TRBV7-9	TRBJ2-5	CASSARGLETQYF
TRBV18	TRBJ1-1	CASSDWDGVEAFF
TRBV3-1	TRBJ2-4	CASSPTALKNIQYF
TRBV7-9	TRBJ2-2	CASSRGQYTGELFF
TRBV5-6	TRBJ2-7	CASSLGRGTWSYEQYF
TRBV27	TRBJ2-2	CASRPYRGDGTGELFF
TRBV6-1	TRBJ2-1	CASSEHAAAYNEQFF
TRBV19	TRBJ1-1	CASSQPGSWQGSTEAFF
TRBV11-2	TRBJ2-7	CASSPKLAGVYEQYF
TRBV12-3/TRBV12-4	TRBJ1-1	CASSPSGGRLRAEAFF
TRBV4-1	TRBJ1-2	CASSQDPTGARYGYTF
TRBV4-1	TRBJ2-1	CASSQGLGLAGVEQFF
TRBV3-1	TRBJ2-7	CASSPQGSYEQYF
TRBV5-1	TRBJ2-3	CASSLGLPTDTQYF
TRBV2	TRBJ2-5	CASSWTSQEETQYF